Listed here are 2 T cell receptor beta chains from one sample, sequenced in a study of T cell repertoires in aging, cancer and after chemotherapy. A mixed TRB-A/B primer pool amplified rearranged TRB by multiplex touch-down PCR. MiXCR, run by TCRdb on the multiplex PCR reads, gives a single entry per CDR3 protein. The repertoire holds about 7,000 distinct CDR3 sequences, with 35% to 45% as singletons. The template was genomic DNA from peripheral blood, not RNA. The sample was blood. These receptors originate from a human donor in good health.

The chain has TRBV29-1 and TRBJ2-5, with 7 bases that match TRBD1. Germline trimming cut 7 bases from V and 0 bases from J; bases unmatched to any gene: 5. CDR1 and CDR2 (germline): SQVTM, ANQGSEA. The CDR3 covers 13 residues. The CDR3 region has the DNA TGCAGCGGCAGACAGGGTAACCAAGAGACCCAGTACTTC. It is translated as CSGRQGNQETQYF.

The sample holds one count of this clonotype. This chain uses TRBV7-9 with TRBJ2-2; D tentatively reads TRBD1 or TRBD2 (5 bases each). Germline CDR1 SEHNR, CDR2 FQNEAQ (reference sequence). The CDR3 sequence is 15 residues long. V gave up 4 bases and J gave up 1 base, with 10 bases separating them. CDR3 bases: TGTGCCAGCAGCTCGGGACCTCGGAACACCGGGGAGCTGTTTTTT. Protein: CASSSGPRNTGELFF.